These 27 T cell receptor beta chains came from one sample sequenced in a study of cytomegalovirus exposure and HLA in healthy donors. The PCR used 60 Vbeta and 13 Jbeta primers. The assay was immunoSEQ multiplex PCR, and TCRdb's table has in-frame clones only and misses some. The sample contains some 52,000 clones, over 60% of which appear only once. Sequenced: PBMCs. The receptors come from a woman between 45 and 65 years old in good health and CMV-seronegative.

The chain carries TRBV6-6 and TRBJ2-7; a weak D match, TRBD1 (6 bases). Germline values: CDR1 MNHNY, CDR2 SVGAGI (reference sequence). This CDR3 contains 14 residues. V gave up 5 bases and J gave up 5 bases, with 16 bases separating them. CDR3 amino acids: CASSPSGTKDEQYF. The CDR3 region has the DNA TGTGCCAGCAGTCCATCCGGGACAAAGGACGAGCAGTACTTC.

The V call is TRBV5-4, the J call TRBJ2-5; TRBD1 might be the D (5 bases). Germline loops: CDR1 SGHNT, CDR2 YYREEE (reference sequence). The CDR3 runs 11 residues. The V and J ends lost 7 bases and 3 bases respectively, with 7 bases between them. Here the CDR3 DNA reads TGTGCCAGCGGGGCAGAAGAGACCCAGTACTTC. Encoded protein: CASGAEETQYF.

The CDR3 DNA sequence: TGTGCCTGGACGAGGCGAGCGGGGGTGCGCGTTGGGACCCAGTACTTC. Translating it yields CAWTRRAGVRVGTQYF. The genes are TRBV30 and TRBJ2-5; the match to TRBD2 covers 8 bases. With 4 bases clipped from V and 7 bases from J, the junction kept 17 bases outside the gene matches. CDR1 is GTSNPN and CDR2 is SVGIG in the germline V gene (reference sequence). The CDR3 extends over 16 amino acids.

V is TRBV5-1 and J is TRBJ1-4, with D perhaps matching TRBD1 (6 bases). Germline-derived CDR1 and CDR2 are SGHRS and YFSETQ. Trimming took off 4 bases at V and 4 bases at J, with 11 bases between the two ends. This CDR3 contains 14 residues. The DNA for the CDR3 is TGCGCCAGCAGCCTGGACAGTAATAATGAAAAACTGTTTTTT. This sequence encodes CASSLDSNNEKLFF.

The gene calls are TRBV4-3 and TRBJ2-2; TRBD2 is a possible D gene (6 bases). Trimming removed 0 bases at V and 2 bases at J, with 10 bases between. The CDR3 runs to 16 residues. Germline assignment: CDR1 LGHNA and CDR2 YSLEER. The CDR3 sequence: CASSQEGDLNTGELFF. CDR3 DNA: TGCGCCAGCAGCCAAGAGGGGGACTTAAACACCGGGGAGCTGTTTTTT.

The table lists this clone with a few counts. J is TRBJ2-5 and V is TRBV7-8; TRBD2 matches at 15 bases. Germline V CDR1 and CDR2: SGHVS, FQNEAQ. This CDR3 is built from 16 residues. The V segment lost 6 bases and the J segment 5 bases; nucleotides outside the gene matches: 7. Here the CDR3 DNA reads TGTGCCAGCAGAGGGACTAGCGGGGGGCGGGTGGAGACCCAGTACTTC. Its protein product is CASRGTSGGRVETQYF.

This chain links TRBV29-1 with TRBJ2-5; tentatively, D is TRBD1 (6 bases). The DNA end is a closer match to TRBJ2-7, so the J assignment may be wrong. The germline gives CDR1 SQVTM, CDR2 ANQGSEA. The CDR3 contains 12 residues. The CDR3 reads CSVRQARYEQYF. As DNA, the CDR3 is TGCAGCGTTAGACAGGCCCGCTACGAGCAGTACTTC.

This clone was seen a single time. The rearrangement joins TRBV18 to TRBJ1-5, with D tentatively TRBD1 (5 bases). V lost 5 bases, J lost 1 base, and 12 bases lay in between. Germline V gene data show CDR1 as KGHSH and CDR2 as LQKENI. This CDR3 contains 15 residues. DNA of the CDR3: TGTGCCAGCTCAACCGAGGCAGGGAGCAATCAGCCCCAGCATTTT. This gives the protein CASSTEAGSNQPQHF.

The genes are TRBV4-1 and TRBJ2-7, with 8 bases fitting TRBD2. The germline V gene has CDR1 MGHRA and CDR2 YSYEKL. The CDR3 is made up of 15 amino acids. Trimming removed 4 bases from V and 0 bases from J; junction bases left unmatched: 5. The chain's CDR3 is CASSLESGGSYEQYF. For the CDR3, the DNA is TGCGCCAGCAGCCTTGAAAGCGGGGGCTCCTACGAGCAGTACTTC.

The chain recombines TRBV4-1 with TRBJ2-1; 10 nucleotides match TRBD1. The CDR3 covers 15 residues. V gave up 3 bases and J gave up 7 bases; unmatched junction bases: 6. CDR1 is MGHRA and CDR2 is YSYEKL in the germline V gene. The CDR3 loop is CASSHPGTGENEQFF. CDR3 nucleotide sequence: TGCGCCAGCAGCCACCCCGGGACAGGGGAGAATGAGCAGTTCTTC.

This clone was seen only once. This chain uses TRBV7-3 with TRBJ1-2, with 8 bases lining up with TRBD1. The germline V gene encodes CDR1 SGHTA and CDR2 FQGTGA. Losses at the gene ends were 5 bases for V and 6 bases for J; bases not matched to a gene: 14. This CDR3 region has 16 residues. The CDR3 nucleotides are TGTGCCAGCAGCCCAGGGGGCAGTCCGCGAGGGAATGGCTACACCTTC. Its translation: CASSPGGSPRGNGYTF.

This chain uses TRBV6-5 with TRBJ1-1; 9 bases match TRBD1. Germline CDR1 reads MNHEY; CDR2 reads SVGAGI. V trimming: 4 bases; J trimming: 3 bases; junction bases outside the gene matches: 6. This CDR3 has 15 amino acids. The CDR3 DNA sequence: TGTGCCAGCAGTTCCGGACAGGGGCCCTACACTGAAGCTTTCTTT. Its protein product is CASSSGQGPYTEAFF.

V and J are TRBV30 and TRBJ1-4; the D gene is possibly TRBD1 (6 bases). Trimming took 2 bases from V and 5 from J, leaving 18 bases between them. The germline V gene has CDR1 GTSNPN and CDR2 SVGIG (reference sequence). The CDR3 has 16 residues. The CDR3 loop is CAWSPYRVRRNEKLFF. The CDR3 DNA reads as TGTGCCTGGAGTCCCTACAGGGTGAGGCGGAATGAAAAACTGTTTTTT.

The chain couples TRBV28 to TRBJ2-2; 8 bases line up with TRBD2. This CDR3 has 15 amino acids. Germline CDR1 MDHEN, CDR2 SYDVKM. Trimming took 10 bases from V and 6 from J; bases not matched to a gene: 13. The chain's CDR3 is CATLSGGAGSGELFF. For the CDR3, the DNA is TGTGCCACCCTCTCGGGAGGGGCGGGGTCCGGGGAGCTGTTTTTT.

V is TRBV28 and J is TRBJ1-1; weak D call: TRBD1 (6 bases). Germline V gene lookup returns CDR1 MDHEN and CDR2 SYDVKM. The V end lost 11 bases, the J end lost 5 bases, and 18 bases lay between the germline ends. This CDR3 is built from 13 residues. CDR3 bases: TGTGCCGCAAGAAGGGGGAGAGGGACTGAAGCTTTCTTT. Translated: CAARRGRGTEAFF.

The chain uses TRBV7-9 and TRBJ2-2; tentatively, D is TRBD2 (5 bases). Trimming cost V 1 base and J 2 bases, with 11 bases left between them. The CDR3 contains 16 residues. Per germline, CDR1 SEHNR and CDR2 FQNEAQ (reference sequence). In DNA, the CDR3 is TGTGCCAGCAGCTTAGTGAGCGGCCTAAACACCGGGGAGCTGTTTTTT. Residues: CASSLVSGLNTGELFF. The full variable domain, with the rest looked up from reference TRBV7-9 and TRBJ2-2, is DTGVSQNPRHKITKRGQNVTFRCDPISEHNRLYWYRQTLGQGPEFLTYFQNEAQLEKSRLLSDRFSAERPKGSFSTLEIQRTEQGDSAMYLCASSLVSGLNTGELFFGEGSRLTVL.

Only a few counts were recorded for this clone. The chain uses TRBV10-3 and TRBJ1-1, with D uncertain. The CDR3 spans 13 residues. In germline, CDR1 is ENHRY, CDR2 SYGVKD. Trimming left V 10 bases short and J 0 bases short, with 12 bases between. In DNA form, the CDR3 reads TGTGCCACAGCGCTCTCCATGAACACTGAAGCTTTCTTT. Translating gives CATALSMNTEAFF.

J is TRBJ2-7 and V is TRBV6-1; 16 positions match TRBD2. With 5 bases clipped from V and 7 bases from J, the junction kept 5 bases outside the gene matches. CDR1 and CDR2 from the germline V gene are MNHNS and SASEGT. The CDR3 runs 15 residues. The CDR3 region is CASSWGLAGGLEQYF. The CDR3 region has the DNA TGTGCCAGCAGTTGGGGACTAGCGGGAGGGCTTGAGCAGTACTTC.

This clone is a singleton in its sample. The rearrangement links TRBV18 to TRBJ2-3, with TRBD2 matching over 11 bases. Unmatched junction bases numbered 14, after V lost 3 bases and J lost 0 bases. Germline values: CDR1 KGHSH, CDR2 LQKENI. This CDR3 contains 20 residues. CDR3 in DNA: TGTGCCAGCTCACCTCGCCTAGCGGGGGGCGATCGATATAGCACAGATACGCAGTATTTT. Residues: CASSPRLAGGDRYSTDTQYF.

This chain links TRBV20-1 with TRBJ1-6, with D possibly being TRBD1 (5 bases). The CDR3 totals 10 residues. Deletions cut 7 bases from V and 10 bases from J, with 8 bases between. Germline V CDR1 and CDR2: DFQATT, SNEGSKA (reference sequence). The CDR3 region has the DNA TGCAGTGTCGGGGGGTCACCCCTCCACTTT. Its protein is CSVGGSPLHF.

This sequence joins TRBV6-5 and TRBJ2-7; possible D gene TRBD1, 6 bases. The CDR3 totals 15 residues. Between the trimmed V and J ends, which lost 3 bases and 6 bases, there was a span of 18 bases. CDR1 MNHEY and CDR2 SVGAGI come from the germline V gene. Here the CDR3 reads CASSYWGRGKSEQYF. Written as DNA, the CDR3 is TGTGCCAGCAGTTATTGGGGGCGCGGTAAGAGCGAGCAGTACTTC.

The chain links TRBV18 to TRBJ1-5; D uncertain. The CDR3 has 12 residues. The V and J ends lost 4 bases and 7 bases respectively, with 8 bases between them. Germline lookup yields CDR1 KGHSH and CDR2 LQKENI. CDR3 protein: CASSLEKQPQHF. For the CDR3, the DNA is TGTGCCAGCTCACTAGAGAAGCAGCCCCAGCATTTT.

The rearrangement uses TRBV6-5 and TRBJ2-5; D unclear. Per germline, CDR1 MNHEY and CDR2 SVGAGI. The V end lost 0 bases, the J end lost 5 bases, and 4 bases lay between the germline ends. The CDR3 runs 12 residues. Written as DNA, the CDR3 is TGTGCCAGCAGTTACTCCGGGGAGACCCAGTACTTC. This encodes CASSYSGETQYF.

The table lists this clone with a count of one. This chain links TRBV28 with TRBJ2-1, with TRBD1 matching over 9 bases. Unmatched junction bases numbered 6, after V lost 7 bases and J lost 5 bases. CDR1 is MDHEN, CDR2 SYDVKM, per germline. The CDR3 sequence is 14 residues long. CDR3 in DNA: TGTGCCAGCATCCCGGGACAGGGTAACAATGAGCAGTTCTTC. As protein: CASIPGQGNNEQFF.

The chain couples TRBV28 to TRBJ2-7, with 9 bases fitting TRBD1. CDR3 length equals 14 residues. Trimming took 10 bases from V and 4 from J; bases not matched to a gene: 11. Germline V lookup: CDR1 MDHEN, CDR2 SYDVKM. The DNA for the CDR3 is TGTGCCACCATATCCGGGACAGGGAGTTACGAGCAGTACTTC. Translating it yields CATISGTGSYEQYF. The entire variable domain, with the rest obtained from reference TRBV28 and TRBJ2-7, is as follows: DVKVTQSSRYLVKRTGEKVFLECVQDMDHENMFWYRQDPGLGLRLIYFSYDVKMKEKGDIPEGYSVSREKKERFSLILESASTNQTSMYLCATISGTGSYEQYFGPGTRLTVT.

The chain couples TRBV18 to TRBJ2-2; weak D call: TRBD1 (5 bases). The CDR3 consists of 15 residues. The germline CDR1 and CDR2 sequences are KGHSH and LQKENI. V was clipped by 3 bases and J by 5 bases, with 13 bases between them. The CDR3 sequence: CASSPRQGPTGELFF. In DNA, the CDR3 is TGTGCCAGCTCACCCCGGCAGGGCCCGACCGGGGAGCTGTTTTTT.

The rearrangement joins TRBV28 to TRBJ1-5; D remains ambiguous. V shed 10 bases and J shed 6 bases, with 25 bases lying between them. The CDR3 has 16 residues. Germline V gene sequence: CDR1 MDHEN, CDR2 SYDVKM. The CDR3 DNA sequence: TGTGCCACCGCCGCCCCCCAGGCAGGCGATCCTCAGCCCCAGCATTTT. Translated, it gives CATAAPQAGDPQPQHF. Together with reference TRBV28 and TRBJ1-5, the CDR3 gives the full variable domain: DVKVTQSSRYLVKRTGEKVFLECVQDMDHENMFWYRQDPGLGLRLIYFSYDVKMKEKGDIPEGYSVSREKKERFSLILESASTNQTSMYLCATAAPQAGDPQPQHFGDGTRLSIL.